These 19 T cell receptor beta chains came from one sample sequenced in a study of cytotoxic CD8 clonotypes in ibrutinib-treated CLL. TCRdb keeps only in-frame clones here, not all; method: immunoSEQ multiplex PCR. The sample shows 150,000 or so clones, roughly 85% of them seen only once. Source: PBMCs, taken after 24 months of ibrutinib treatment. Every receptor here comes from a human donor with chronic lymphocytic leukemia.

The chain recombines TRBV5-1 with TRBJ1-2; D is possibly TRBD1 (5 bases). Trimming cost V 6 bases and J 7 bases, with 22 bases left between them. The CDR3 consists of 15 residues. Germline CDR1 and CDR2: SGHRS and YFSETQ. The CDR3 spells CASNQGDFRGVGYTF. CDR3 nucleotides: TGCGCCAGCAACCAAGGGGACTTCCGCGGGGTTGGCTACACCTTC.

V and J are TRBV28 and TRBJ1-3; D unresolved. In germline, CDR1 is MDHEN, CDR2 SYDVKM. The CDR3 length is 15 residues. V was clipped by 6 bases and J by 1 base, with 13 bases between them. The CDR3 loop reads CASSLWPDSGNTIYF. The CDR3 bases are TGTGCCAGCAGCCTCTGGCCTGATTCTGGAAACACCATATATTTT.

V and J are TRBV11-2 and TRBJ1-6, with 8 nucleotides matching TRBD1. Unmatched junction bases numbered 8, after V lost 3 bases and J lost 4 bases. This CDR3 contains 17 residues. Germline CDR1 is SGHAT and CDR2 is FQNNGV. The CDR3 reads CASSFRTGPGYNSPLHF. Here the CDR3 DNA reads TGTGCCAGCAGCTTTCGGACAGGGCCGGGATATAATTCACCCCTCCACTTT.

This clone was counted a few times. V and J are TRBV19 and TRBJ1-2; tentatively, D is TRBD1 (5 bases). V dropped 4 bases and J dropped 3 bases, with 9 bases sitting between them. The germline CDR1 and CDR2 sequences are LNHDA and SQIVND (reference sequence). The CDR3 runs 13 residues. This CDR3 reads CASSTGTYYGYTF. CDR3 bases: TGTGCCAGTAGTACTGGGACGTACTATGGCTACACCTTC.

The J gene is TRBJ2-1, the V gene TRBV18; TRBD1 aligns across 7 bases. CDR1 is KGHSH, CDR2 LQKENI, per germline. V gave up 4 bases and J gave up 4 bases; unmatched junction bases: 4. This CDR3 is 14 amino acids long. CDR3 residues: CASSRPTGYNEQFF. CDR3 in DNA: TGTGCCAGCTCACGACCGACAGGGTACAATGAGCAGTTCTTC.

This chain connects TRBV5-1 to TRBJ1-6; D possibly corresponds to TRBD1 (5 bases). Germline V gene data show CDR1 as SGHRS and CDR2 as YFSETQ. V shed 4 bases and J shed 4 bases, with 12 bases lying between them. This CDR3 contains 15 residues. The CDR3: CASSPGADYNSPLHF. The CDR3 DNA reads as TGCGCCAGCAGCCCTGGGGCGGATTATAATTCACCCCTCCACTTT.

This rearrangement joins TRBV29-1 to TRBJ1-5; 8 nucleotides match TRBD1. Germline loops: CDR1 SQVTM, CDR2 ANQGSEA. Trimming cost V 4 bases and J 5 bases; bases outside gene matches: 4. The CDR3 spans 13 residues. The CDR3 DNA is TGCAGCGTTGGACAGGGGAACGATCAGCCCCAGCATTTT. As protein: CSVGQGNDQPQHF.

This clone was found once. The rearrangement uses TRBV6-4 and TRBJ2-2, with 9 bases that match TRBD1. J lost 1 base, V lost 6 bases, and 15 bases had no gene match. Germline lookup yields CDR1 MRHNA and CDR2 SNTAGT. The CDR3 is 19 amino acids. CDR3 loop: CASSISPTGGIGNTGELFF. In DNA form, the CDR3 reads TGTGCCAGCAGCATAAGCCCGACAGGGGGAATTGGGAACACCGGGGAGCTGTTTTTT.

The chain links TRBV28 to TRBJ1-2; maybe TRBD1 (6 bases). V was pared by 6 bases and J by 5 bases, with 10 bases between. Germline values: CDR1 MDHEN, CDR2 SYDVKM. The CDR3 has 12 amino acids. The CDR3 region is CASSRGQYGYTF. The DNA of the CDR3 is TGTGCCAGCAGCAGAGGACAGTATGGCTACACCTTC.

The chain employs TRBV30 and TRBJ1-2; D is possibly TRBD1 (5 bases). The V gene's germline CDR1 is GTSNPN and CDR2 SVGIG (reference sequence). Trimming removed 2 bases at V and 8 bases at J, with 15 bases between. The CDR3 has 13 residues. CDR3: CAWSRGGKVGYTF. Here the CDR3 DNA reads TGTGCCTGGAGTCGGGGGGGAAAAGTGGGCTACACCTTC. Combining the CDR3 with reference TRBV30 and TRBJ1-2 gives the whole variable domain SQTIHQWPATLVQPVGSPLSLECTVEGTSNPNLYWYRQAAGRGLQLLFYSVGIGQISSEVPQNLSASRPQDRQFILSSKKLLLSDSGFYLCAWSRGGKVGYTFGSGTRLTVV.

The chain uses TRBV30 and TRBJ1-4; TRBD1 agrees at 8 bases. CDR3 length: 15 amino acids. The V gene end was trimmed by 2 bases and the J gene end by 3 bases; junction bases not matched to a gene: 5. Germline values: CDR1 GTSNPN, CDR2 SVGIG (reference sequence). CDR3 in DNA: TGTGCCTGGAGTAAAGGGACAGGCGCTAATGAAAAACTGTTTTTT. Its translation is CAWSKGTGANEKLFF.

The chain joins TRBV5-5 to TRBJ2-7; TRBD2 is a possible D gene (5 bases). The germline CDR1 and CDR2 sequences are SGHKS and YYEKEE (reference sequence). The V end was cut by 3 bases, the J end by 7 bases, with 20 bases between. CDR3 size: 15 residues. CDR3 DNA: TGTGCCAGCAGCTCCACCGCGGGCTCCCGGGCGGAGCAGTACTTC. Translation gives CASSSTAGSRAEQYF.

V usage is TRBV7-3 and J usage is TRBJ2-3, with D unresolved. The CDR3 is made up of 14 amino acids. The germline V and J ends were trimmed by 5 bases and 9 bases, with 18 bases remaining between them. The germline CDR1 and CDR2 sequences are SGHTA and FQGTGA. CDR3 DNA sequence: TGTGCCAGCAGCCTATCTTTCGGCCTCGAGACGCAGTATTTT. Translated: CASSLSFGLETQYF.

The chain couples TRBV4-2 to TRBJ2-5, with TRBD1 matching over 9 bases. The CDR3 runs to 15 residues. Germline V CDR1 and CDR2: LGHNA, YNFKEQ. Trimming took 0 bases from V and 5 from J; bases not matched to a gene: 4. The DNA for the CDR3 is TGTGCCAGCAGCCAAGAAGGGACAGGGAGGGAGACCCAGTACTTC. Protein sequence: CASSQEGTGRETQYF.

V and J are TRBV5-8 and TRBJ1-5; D is unclear. The length of the CDR3 is 17 residues. V was trimmed by 3 bases and J by 0 bases, leaving 16 bases between them. Per the germline V gene, CDR1 is SGHTS and CDR2 is YDEGEE. CDR3 bases: TGTGCCAGCAGCTCACGACCCTCGACACTTAGCAATCAGCCCCAGCATTTT. Residues: CASSSRPSTLSNQPQHF.

V and J are TRBV5-1 and TRBJ2-7; 11 bases are a match to TRBD1. Trimming at V came to 4 bases and at J to 4 bases, leaving 13 bases not matched to a gene. The CDR3 totals 17 residues. Germline V lookup: CDR1 SGHRS, CDR2 YFSETQ. The CDR3 spells CASSPSSGTGGIYEQYF. CDR3 bases: TGCGCCAGCAGCCCTTCCTCCGGGACAGGGGGAATATACGAGCAGTACTTC.

This chain joins TRBV11-1 and TRBJ2-1, with 7 bases aligning to TRBD2. With 3 bases clipped from V and 3 bases from J, the junction kept 5 bases outside the gene matches. The CDR3 sequence is 15 residues long. Germline V gene lookup returns CDR1 SGHAT and CDR2 FQDESV (reference sequence). CDR3 in DNA: TGTGCCAGCAGCTTCCCTGGCGGGGGCTACAATGAGCAGTTCTTC. Its protein product is CASSFPGGGYNEQFF.

This clone was counted once. The chain employs TRBV10-3 and TRBJ1-2; D remains ambiguous. Germline V gives CDR1 ENHRY, CDR2 SYGVKD. There are 14 residues in the CDR3. Between the trimmed V and J ends, which lost 3 bases and 2 bases, there was a span of 10 bases. CDR3 DNA sequence: TGTGCCATCAGTGAAAGGGAGTCGAACTATGGCTACACCTTC. This encodes CAISERESNYGYTF.

V usage is TRBV29-1 and J usage is TRBJ2-7; D gene unclear. The CDR3 is 11 amino acids. From germline, CDR1 is SQVTM and CDR2 ANQGSEA. With 7 bases removed from V and 4 bases from J, the gap between germline ends came to 11 bases. CDR3 residues: CSEQQRYEQYF. DNA of the CDR3: TGCAGCGAACAACAGCGTTACGAGCAGTACTTC.